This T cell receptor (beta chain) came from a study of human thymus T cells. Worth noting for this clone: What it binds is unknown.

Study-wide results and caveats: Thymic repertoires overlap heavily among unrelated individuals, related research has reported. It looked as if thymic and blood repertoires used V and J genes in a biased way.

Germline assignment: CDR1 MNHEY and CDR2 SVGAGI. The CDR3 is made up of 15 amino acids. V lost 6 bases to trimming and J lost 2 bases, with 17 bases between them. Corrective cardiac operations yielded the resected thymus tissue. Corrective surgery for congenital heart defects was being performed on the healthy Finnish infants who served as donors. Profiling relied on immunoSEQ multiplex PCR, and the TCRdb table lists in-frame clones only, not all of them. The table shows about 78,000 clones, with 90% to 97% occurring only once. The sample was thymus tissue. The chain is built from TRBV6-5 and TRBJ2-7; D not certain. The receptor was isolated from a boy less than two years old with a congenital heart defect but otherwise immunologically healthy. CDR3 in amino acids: CASSPRCGNTYEQYF. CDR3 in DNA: TGTGCCAGCAGCCCCCGATGCGGAAATACCTACGAGCAGTACTTC.